One and the same sample provided the 22 T cell receptor beta chains below, sequenced in a study of blood T cells in healthy people across ages. The authors ran a second PCR of roughly 7 to 11 cycles using a sample-barcoded 5' primer and a J-beta primer mix. Each CDR3 protein is one row after TCRdb ran MiXCR on the 5' RACE reads. The table lists just over 1 million distinct CDR3 sequences, around 45% of them singletons, with approximately 20% in the top ten. Source material: blood. These receptors all stem from a woman aged 55-75 years in good health.

A note on this clonotype: This could be a read error, since a much larger clone is one nucleotide away. The rearrangement uses TRBV28 and TRBJ2-3; 10 bases are shared with TRBD2. This CDR3 contains 20 residues. Germline V gene data show CDR1 as MDHEN and CDR2 as SYDVKM. CDR3 coding DNA: TGTGCCAGCAGTTTTTCGGCTAGCGGGAGTCCTCCTAGACTCACAGGTACGCAGTATTTT. This gives the protein CASSFSASGSPPRLTGTQYF.

V gene TRBV9 combines with J gene TRBJ2-7; 8 bases agree with TRBD2. V lost 0 bases and J lost 5; bases outside the gene matches: 13. This CDR3 spans 17 amino acids. From germline, CDR1 is SGDLS and CDR2 YYNGEE. In DNA form, the CDR3 reads TGTGCCAGCAGCGTAGACGAAGGCGGGAGGTCCCTGAACGAGCAGTACTTC. It encodes CASSVDEGGRSLNEQYF.

This clonotype was detected many times. CDR3 amino acids: CASSRDRGREQYF. DNA for the CDR3: TGTGCCAGCAGCCGGGACAGGGGTCGTGAGCAGTACTTC. The V call is TRBV27, the J call TRBJ2-5, with 10 bases fitting TRBD1. V trimming: 6 bases; J trimming: 11 bases; junction bases outside the gene matches: 9. The CDR3 spans 13 residues. Per the germline V gene, CDR1 is MNHEY and CDR2 is SMNVEV (reference sequence).

This clonotype was observed a handful of times. The rearrangement joins TRBV14 to TRBJ2-5; D remains ambiguous. In germline, CDR1 is SGHDN, CDR2 FVKESK. V shed 0 bases and J shed 5 bases, with 13 bases lying between them. CDR3 length equals 15 residues. CDR3: CASSQDDSFGETQYF. The CDR3 DNA reads as TGTGCCAGCAGCCAAGACGATAGCTTCGGGGAGACCCAGTACTTC.

This sequence joins TRBV6-1 and TRBJ2-3, with a tentative D call TRBD2 (6 bases). The CDR3 is 14 amino acids. The germline CDR1 and CDR2 sequences are MNHNS and SASEGT. V lost 3 bases to trimming and J lost 4 bases, with 11 bases between them. CDR3 sequence: CASSETSTADTQYF. CDR3 in DNA: TGTGCCAGCAGTGAGACTAGTACGGCAGATACGCAGTATTTT.

In DNA form, the CDR3 reads TGTGCCAGCAGCCAAGACTCGGGGACAGGGGGCAAGGAGACCCAGTACTTC. Amino acids: CASSQDSGTGGKETQYF. J is TRBJ2-5 and V is TRBV3-1; TRBD1 matches at 12 bases. CDR1 LGHDT and CDR2 YNNKEL come from the germline V gene (reference sequence). Trimming cost V 0 bases and J 5 bases; bases outside gene matches: 7. The CDR3 is 17 residues long.

The CDR3 sequence is CASTVGLYNQPQHF. For the CDR3, the DNA is TGTGCCAGCACCGTGGGTCTTTACAATCAGCCCCAGCATTTT. The genes are TRBV12-3 or TRBV12-4 and TRBJ1-5; D unclear. V lost 7 bases to trimming and J lost 3 bases, with 13 bases between them. The CDR3 runs 14 residues.

This clonotype has a handful of counts. The CDR3 DNA is TGCAGCGTTTACTTTCTCGGGGCTCCCACGCAGTATTTT. Protein product: CSVYFLGAPTQYF. V is TRBV29-1 and J is TRBJ2-3, with D perhaps TRBD1 or TRBD2 (5 bases each). Trimming cost V 5 bases and J 9 bases, with 18 bases left between them. CDR1 is SQVTM, CDR2 ANQGSEA, per germline. This CDR3 is built from 13 residues.

This clonotype was detected only a few times. This chain links TRBV12-3 or TRBV12-4 with TRBJ2-5, with D perhaps TRBD1 (5 bases). The germline V and J ends were trimmed by 2 bases and 3 bases, with 22 bases remaining between them. The CDR3 is made up of 18 amino acids. The CDR3 here is CASSLRVVGQTFKETQYF. Written as DNA, the CDR3 is TGTGCCAGCAGTTTAAGGGTTGTGGGGCAGACTTTTAAAGAGACCCAGTACTTC.

This clonotype has more than one count but fewer than ten. V gene TRBV2 combines with J gene TRBJ1-2, with 9 nucleotides matching TRBD1. CDR1 is SNHLY, CDR2 FYNNEI, per germline. The CDR3 contains 14 residues. Unmatched junction bases numbered 5, after V lost 5 bases and J lost 4 bases. In nucleotides, the CDR3 is TGTGCCAGCAGTTTAACAGGGGGCACCTATGGCTACACCTTC. Its translation: CASSLTGGTYGYTF. The variable domain in full, completed from reference TRBV2 and TRBJ1-2, reads EPEVTQTPSHQVTQMGQEVILRCVPISNHLYFYWYRQILGQKVEFLVSFYNNEISEKSEIFDDQFSVERPDGSNFTLKIRSTKLEDSAMYFCASSLTGGTYGYTFGSGTRLTVV.

The rearrangement uses TRBV28 and TRBJ2-1; 15 bases match TRBD2. V lost 4 bases to trimming and J lost 9 bases; unmatched junction nucleotides: 7. This CDR3 region has 16 residues. The germline gives CDR1 MDHEN, CDR2 SYDVKM. The CDR3 DNA is TGTGCCAGCAGTTCACCGGGACTAGCGGGAGGAATTGAGCAGTTCTTC. Translating it yields CASSSPGLAGGIEQFF. Full variable domain (missing parts from reference TRBV28 and TRBJ2-1): DVKVTQSSRYLVKRTGEKVFLECVQDMDHENMFWYRQDPGLGLRLIYFSYDVKMKEKGDIPEGYSVSREKKERFSLILESASTNQTSMYLCASSSPGLAGGIEQFFGPGTRLTVL.

This clonotype was seen more than once but under ten times. The chain couples TRBV9 to TRBJ2-7; 9 bases agree with TRBD2. Germline V lookup: CDR1 SGDLS, CDR2 YYNGEE. The J segment lost 2 bases and the V segment lost 0 bases, leaving 3 bases of the junction unmatched. The CDR3 spans 15 residues. CDR3 protein: CASSVDGGRAYEQYF. CDR3 sequence (DNA): TGTGCCAGCAGCGTAGACGGCGGGAGGGCCTACGAGCAGTACTTC.

V gene TRBV12-3 or TRBV12-4 combines with J gene TRBJ2-1, with TRBD1 as a possible D gene (6 bases). V lost 7 bases and J 6 bases, leaving 16 bases between the germline ends. The CDR3 extends over 14 amino acids. As DNA, the CDR3 is TGTGCCAGCACCCCAACAGGGTGGGGCAATGAGCAGTTCTTC. Translated, it gives CASTPTGWGNEQFF.

The chain recombines TRBV29-1 with TRBJ2-1, with D unresolved. The germline V gene encodes CDR1 SQVTM and CDR2 ANQGSEA. Trimming left V 7 bases short and J 2 bases short, with 12 bases between. The CDR3 length is 13 residues. This CDR3 reads CSAMDGPYNEQFF. CDR3 DNA sequence: TGCAGCGCTATGGACGGTCCCTACAATGAGCAGTTCTTC.

The V gene is TRBV15, the J gene TRBJ2-7; 10 nucleotides match TRBD2. CDR1 is LNHNV and CDR2 is YYDKDF in the germline V gene (reference sequence). The V gene end was trimmed by 1 base and the J gene end by 3 bases; junction bases not matched to a gene: 3. This CDR3 is built from 15 residues. CDR3 in amino acids: CATSRGSSGSYEQYF. DNA of the CDR3: TGTGCCACCAGCAGAGGGTCTAGCGGGAGCTACGAGCAGTACTTC.

The genes are TRBV2 and TRBJ2-1; D is uncertain. V lost 2 bases and J 4 bases, leaving 6 bases between the germline ends. The germline V gene encodes CDR1 SNHLY and CDR2 FYNNEI. The CDR3 loop spans 13 amino acids. CDR3 bases: TGTGCCAGCAGTGAACCCCCTTACAATGAGCAGTTCTTC. It yields the protein CASSEPPYNEQFF.

The chain employs TRBV29-1 and TRBJ2-3, with 10 bases identical to TRBD2. There are 17 residues in the CDR3. Per the germline V gene, CDR1 is SQVTM and CDR2 is ANQGSEA. After removal of 6 bases from V and 3 bases from J, the junction contained 15 bases not matched to a gene. CDR3 DNA sequence: TGCAGCGTCCACGCTACCTCTACTAGCGGGATTACAGATACGCAGTATTTT. Protein product: CSVHATSTSGITDTQYF.

The chain employs TRBV3-1 and TRBJ2-3, with D possibly matching TRBD2 (6 bases). Per the germline V gene, CDR1 is LGHDT and CDR2 is YNNKEL (reference sequence). The CDR3 has 16 amino acids. V dropped 2 bases and J dropped 0 bases, with 12 bases sitting between them. CDR3 bases: TGTGCCAGCAGCCAAAAGGCCAGCGGGAGCACAGATACGCAGTATTTT. This encodes CASSQKASGSTDTQYF.

The genes are TRBV5-1 and TRBJ2-5; 7 positions match TRBD2. The V gene's germline CDR1 is SGHRS and CDR2 YFSETQ. CDR3 length: 14 residues. Unmatched junction bases numbered 11, after V lost 1 base and J lost 11 bases. CDR3 sequence (DNA): TGCGCCAGCAGCTTGAGCGGGAAAGGTAATGAGCAGTACTTC. This encodes CASSLSGKGNEQYF.

Remarks on this clonotype: A read error may be the cause here, since a much bigger clone is one base away. This chain joins TRBV10-3 and TRBJ2-5; 8 bases are shared with TRBD2. The J call may be wrong; the DNA end is better matched by TRBJ2-7. CDR1 and CDR2 (germline): ENHRY, SYGVKD. The CDR3 is 15 amino acids. The CDR3 DNA sequence: TGTACCATCAGTGAGGAGACTAGCGCCTACTACGAGCAGTACTTC. This gives the protein CTISEETSAYYEQYF.

This clonotype was observed a few times. CDR3 bases: TGCAGTGCTATAGGGGGCCGGGGCACAGATACGCAGTATTTT. Translating gives CSAIGGRGTDTQYF. The chain joins TRBV20-1 to TRBJ2-3, with TRBD1 matching over 7 bases. This CDR3 has 14 residues. Germline CDR1 reads DFQATT; CDR2 reads SNEGSKA (reference sequence). Trimming removed 4 bases from V and 1 base from J; junction bases left unmatched: 5.

This clonotype was seen a few times. The chain joins TRBV7-9 to TRBJ2-7; TRBD2 aligns across 8 bases. Trimming at V came to 6 bases and at J to 2 bases, leaving 6 bases not matched to a gene. The CDR3 covers 14 residues. Per the germline V gene, CDR1 is SEHNR and CDR2 is FQNEAQ (reference sequence). DNA for the CDR3: TGTGCCAGCAGTTCCGATAGCGGGACCTACGAGCAGTACTTC. Translation gives CASSSDSGTYEQYF.